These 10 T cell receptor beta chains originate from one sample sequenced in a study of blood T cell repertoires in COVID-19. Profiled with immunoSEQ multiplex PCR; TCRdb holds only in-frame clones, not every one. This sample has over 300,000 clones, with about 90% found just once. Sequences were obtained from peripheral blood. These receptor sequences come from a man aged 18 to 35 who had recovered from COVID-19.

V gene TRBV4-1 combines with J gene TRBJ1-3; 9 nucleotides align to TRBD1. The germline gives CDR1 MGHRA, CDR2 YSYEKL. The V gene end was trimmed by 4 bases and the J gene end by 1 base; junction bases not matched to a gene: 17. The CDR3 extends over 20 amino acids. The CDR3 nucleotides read TGCGCCAGCAGCCCAAATACACTCCTACAGGGGGCTGGATCTGGAAACACCATATATTTT. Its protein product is CASSPNTLLQGAGSGNTIYF.

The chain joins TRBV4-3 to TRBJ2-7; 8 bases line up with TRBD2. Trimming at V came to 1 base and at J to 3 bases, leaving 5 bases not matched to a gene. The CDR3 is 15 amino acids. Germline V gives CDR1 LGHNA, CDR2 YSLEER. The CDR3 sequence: CASSQAGTSNYEQYF. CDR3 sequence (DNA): TGCGCCAGCAGCCAAGCCGGGACTAGTAACTACGAGCAGTACTTC.

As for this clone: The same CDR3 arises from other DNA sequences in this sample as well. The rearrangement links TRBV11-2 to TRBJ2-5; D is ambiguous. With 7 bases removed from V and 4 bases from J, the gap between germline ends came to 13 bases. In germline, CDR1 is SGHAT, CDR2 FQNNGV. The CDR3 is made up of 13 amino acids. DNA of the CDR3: TGTGCCAGCACCCCCGGCGGTGGAGAGACCCAGTACTTC. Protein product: CASTPGGGETQYF.

As DNA, the CDR3 is TGTGCCAGCTCACCCACTCCCACAGGAGCCTACGAGCAGTACTTC. Protein: CASSPTPTGAYEQYF. The rearrangement links TRBV18 to TRBJ2-7; D may be TRBD1 (5 bases). The CDR3 length is 15 residues. The V end was cut by 3 bases, the J end by 2 bases, with 14 bases between. From germline, CDR1 is KGHSH and CDR2 LQKENI.

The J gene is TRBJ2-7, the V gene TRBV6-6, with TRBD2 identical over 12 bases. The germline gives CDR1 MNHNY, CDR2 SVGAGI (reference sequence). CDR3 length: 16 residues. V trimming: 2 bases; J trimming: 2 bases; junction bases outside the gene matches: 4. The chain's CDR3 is CASSYEASGGAYEQYF. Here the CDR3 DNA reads TGTGCCAGCAGTTACGAGGCTAGCGGGGGGGCCTACGAGCAGTACTTC.

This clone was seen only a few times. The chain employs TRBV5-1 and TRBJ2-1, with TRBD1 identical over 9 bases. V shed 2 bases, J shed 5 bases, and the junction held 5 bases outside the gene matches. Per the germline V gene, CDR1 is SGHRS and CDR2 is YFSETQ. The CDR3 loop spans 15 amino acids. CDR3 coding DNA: TGCGCCAGCAGCTTAACAGGGGGCGCGAACAATGAGCAGTTCTTC. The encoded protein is CASSLTGGANNEQFF.

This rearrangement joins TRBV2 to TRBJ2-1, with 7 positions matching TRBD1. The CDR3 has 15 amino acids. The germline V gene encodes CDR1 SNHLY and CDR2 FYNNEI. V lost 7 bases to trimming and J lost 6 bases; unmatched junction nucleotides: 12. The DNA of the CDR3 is TGTGCCAGCAAAACAGGACAGGCCCTTATCAATGAGCAGTTCTTC. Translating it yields CASKTGQALINEQFF.

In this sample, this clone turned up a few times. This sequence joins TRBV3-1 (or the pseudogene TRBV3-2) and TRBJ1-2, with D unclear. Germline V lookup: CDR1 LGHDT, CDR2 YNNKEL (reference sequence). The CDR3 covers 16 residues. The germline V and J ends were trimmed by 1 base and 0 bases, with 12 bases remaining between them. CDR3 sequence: CASSQAGGQTNYGYTF. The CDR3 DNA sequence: TGTGCCAGCAGCCAAGCAGGAGGCCAGACTAACTATGGCTACACCTTC.

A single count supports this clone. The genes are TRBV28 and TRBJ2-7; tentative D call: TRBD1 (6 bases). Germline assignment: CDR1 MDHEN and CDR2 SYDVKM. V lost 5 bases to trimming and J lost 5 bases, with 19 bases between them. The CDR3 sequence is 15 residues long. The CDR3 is CASSLQPETGNEQYF. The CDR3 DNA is TGTGCCAGCAGTCTCCAACCCGAAACAGGGAACGAGCAGTACTTC.

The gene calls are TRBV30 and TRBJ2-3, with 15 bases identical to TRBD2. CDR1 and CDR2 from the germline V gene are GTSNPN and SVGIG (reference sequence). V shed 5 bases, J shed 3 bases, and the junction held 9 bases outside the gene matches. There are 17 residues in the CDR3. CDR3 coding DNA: TGTGCCTGGGGAGTGGGACTAGCGGGAGGAAGAACAGATACGCAGTATTTT. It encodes CAWGVGLAGGRTDTQYF.